This T cell receptor (beta chain) was profiled in a study of T cell clusters in autoimmune cytopenias. TRB was amplified from about 270 ng of peripheral blood genomic DNA per sample. Multiplex touch-down PCR amplified TRB using TRB-A and TRB-B pools in one tube. Using the multiplex PCR reads, TCRdb records one entry per CDR3 protein without DNA. This table lists a few thousand distinct CDR3 sequences. This TCR came from a human donor with an autoimmune cytopenia or autoimmune hepatitis (not recorded which). Specimen: peripheral blood.

The CDR3 here is CASSHPGLAGGRGEQYF. J is TRBJ2-7 and V is TRBV6-5; TCRdb's D gene call, TRBD2, goes unchecked for lack of DNA. The CDR3 has 17 residues. Germline V gene sequence: CDR1 MNHEY, CDR2 SVGAGI.